The rows below give T cell receptor beta chains drawn from one sample of a study of T-cell reconstitution after alpha-beta-depleted transplantation in children. TCRdb ran MiXCR on the PCR reads and lists one entry per CDR3 protein. The sample has 150,000 to 200,000 distinct CDR3 sequences, about 6.4% seen once. The source was PBMCs from the stem cell graft donor, collected from the stem cell graft. The receptors come from a human donor who donated a stem cell graft to a child with Wiskott-Aldrich syndrome. CDR3s include the opening cysteine and the closing phenylalanine or tryptophan. Fields, in order: J gene, clone size, V gene, D gene, CDR3 protein, CDR3 DNA. D genes are given only for firm matches. Clone size is given for some rows only: seen once, a few or many times, or a class if the clone is expanded.

j_gene: TRBJ2-5; abundance: few; v_gene: TRBV7-2; d_gene: TRBD2; CDR3aa: CASSWAGGGKRETQYF; CDR3nt: TGTGCCAGCAGTTGGGCGGGGGGGGGCAAACGAGAGACCCAGTACTTC
j_gene: TRBJ2-4; abundance: .; v_gene: TRBV5-1; d_gene: .; CDR3aa: CASSLGGPKNIQYF; CDR3nt: TGCGCCAGCAGCTTGGGGGGACCCAAAAACATTCAGTACTTC
j_gene: TRBJ2-3; abundance: .; v_gene: TRBV5-1; d_gene: TRBD2; CDR3aa: CASSSGLAGGGSTDTQYF; CDR3nt: TGCGCCAGCAGTTCGGGACTAGCGGGAGGTGGGAGCACAGATACGCAGTATTTT
j_gene: TRBJ2-5; abundance: .; v_gene: TRBV5-1; d_gene: .; CDR3aa: CASSRGTAQETQYF; CDR3nt: TGCGCCAGCAGCAGAGGGACGGCGCAAGAGACCCAGTACTTC
j_gene: TRBJ1-1; abundance: many; v_gene: TRBV10-3; d_gene: .; CDR3aa: CAIRVGVVAEAFF; CDR3nt: TGTGCCATCAGAGTTGGGGTGGTAGCTGAAGCTTTCTTT
j_gene: TRBJ2-7; abundance: .; v_gene: TRBV28; d_gene: .; CDR3aa: CASSPPSGTYEQYF; CDR3nt: TGTGCCAGCAGCCCCCCCAGCGGAACCTACGAGCAGTACTTC
j_gene: TRBJ1-1; abundance: many; v_gene: TRBV20-1; d_gene: .; CDR3aa: CSASQGSNTEAFF; CDR3nt: TGCAGTGCTAGTCAGGGGTCCAACACTGAAGCTTTCTTT
j_gene: TRBJ1-1; abundance: many; v_gene: TRBV5-1; d_gene: .; CDR3aa: CASSGGPSMNTEAFF; CDR3nt: TGCGCCAGCAGCGGTGGACCATCCATGAACACTGAAGCTTTCTTT
j_gene: TRBJ2-7; abundance: few; v_gene: TRBV5-1; d_gene: TRBD2; CDR3aa: CASSLAPRTSGWYEQYF; CDR3nt: TGCGCCAGCAGCTTGGCCCCCCGGACTAGCGGGTGGTACGAGCAGTACTTC
j_gene: TRBJ2-5; abundance: .; v_gene: TRBV7-9; d_gene: .; CDR3aa: CASSLVGQPGETQYF; CDR3nt: TGTGCCAGCAGCCTTGTTGGACAACCGGGGGAGACCCAGTACTTC
j_gene: TRBJ1-1; abundance: few; v_gene: TRBV7-8; d_gene: .; CDR3aa: CASSLGGGWATEAFF; CDR3nt: TGTGCCAGCAGCTTAGGGGGGGGATGGGCCACTGAAGCTTTCTTT
j_gene: TRBJ2-1; abundance: many; v_gene: TRBV12-3/TRBV12-4; d_gene: .; CDR3aa: CASSLLSGGPYNEQFF; CDR3nt: TGTGCCAGCAGTTTATTGTCAGGTGGTCCATACAATGAGCAGTTCTTC
j_gene: TRBJ2-1; abundance: many; v_gene: TRBV29-1; d_gene: TRBD2; CDR3aa: CSVEGTSGANEQFF; CDR3nt: TGCAGCGTTGAAGGGACTAGCGGGGCCAATGAGCAGTTCTTC
j_gene: TRBJ2-3; abundance: many; v_gene: TRBV28; d_gene: .; CDR3aa: CASSLSRVPSTDTQYF; CDR3nt: TGTGCCAGCAGTTTAAGTAGGGTCCCTAGCACAGATACGCAGTATTTT
j_gene: TRBJ2-6; abundance: many; v_gene: TRBV3-1; d_gene: .; CDR3aa: CASSHAGPGANVLTF; CDR3nt: TGTGCCAGCAGCCACGCAGGCCCTGGGGCCAACGTCCTGACTTTC
j_gene: TRBJ1-2; abundance: many; v_gene: TRBV5-1; d_gene: TRBD1; CDR3aa: CASSWDRGWGDYGYTF; CDR3nt: TGCGCCAGCAGCTGGGACAGGGGATGGGGGGACTATGGCTACACCTTC
j_gene: TRBJ2-7; abundance: many; v_gene: TRBV29-1; d_gene: .; CDR3aa: CSVQPRISYEQYF; CDR3nt: TGCAGCGTTCAGCCGCGAATCTCCTACGAGCAGTACTTC
j_gene: TRBJ2-1; abundance: many; v_gene: TRBV7-2; d_gene: .; CDR3aa: CASSLVRELTWGNEQFF; CDR3nt: TGTGCCAGCAGCTTAGTCCGAGAGCTCACCTGGGGCAATGAGCAGTTCTTC
j_gene: TRBJ2-3; abundance: many; v_gene: TRBV20-1; d_gene: .; CDR3aa: CSARWRGQIISTDTQYF; CDR3nt: TGCAGTGCTAGATGGCGGGGGCAAATTATTAGCACAGATACGCAGTATTTT
j_gene: TRBJ2-1; abundance: many; v_gene: TRBV10-3; d_gene: TRBD1; CDR3aa: CAISEPGQGLGEQFF; CDR3nt: TGTGCCATCAGTGAACCGGGACAGGGTTTAGGTGAGCAGTTCTTC
j_gene: TRBJ1-5; abundance: many; v_gene: TRBV29-1; d_gene: .; CDR3aa: CSVGGGSNQPQHF; CDR3nt: TGCAGCGTGGGTGGGGGATCGAATCAGCCCCAGCATTTT
j_gene: TRBJ2-3; abundance: many; v_gene: TRBV20-1; d_gene: .; CDR3aa: CSAVSGIEIGGDTQYF; CDR3nt: TGCAGTGCCGTGTCCGGGATAGAAATAGGTGGAGATACGCAGTATTTT
j_gene: TRBJ1-5; abundance: many; v_gene: TRBV7-8; d_gene: .; CDR3aa: CASSQTKSSNQPQHF; CDR3nt: TGTGCCAGCAGCCAAACTAAGTCGAGCAATCAGCCCCAGCATTTT
j_gene: TRBJ1-3; abundance: .; v_gene: TRBV29-1; d_gene: .; CDR3aa: CSVVAHLGNTIYF; CDR3nt: TGCAGCGTTGTGGCACATCTCGGAAACACCATATATTTT
j_gene: TRBJ1-6; abundance: many; v_gene: TRBV5-1; d_gene: TRBD1; CDR3aa: CASSSRRSGTGGNSPLHF; CDR3nt: TGCGCCAGCAGCTCAAGACGTTCGGGGACAGGGGGTAATTCACCCCTCCACTTT
j_gene: TRBJ2-3; abundance: many; v_gene: TRBV28; d_gene: .; CDR3aa: CASSYTGPDTQYF; CDR3nt: TGTGCCAGCAGTTATACGGGCCCAGATACGCAGTATTTT
j_gene: TRBJ2-5; abundance: many; v_gene: TRBV5-6; d_gene: .; CDR3aa: CASSFRGKETQYF; CDR3nt: TGTGCCAGCAGCTTTAGAGGGAAAGAGACCCAGTACTTC
j_gene: TRBJ1-1; abundance: many; v_gene: TRBV5-1; d_gene: .; CDR3aa: CASSLEGPGDTEAFF; CDR3nt: TGCGCCAGCAGCTTGGAGGGGCCGGGAGACACTGAAGCTTTCTTT
j_gene: TRBJ1-5; abundance: many; v_gene: TRBV20-1; d_gene: .; CDR3aa: CSASRQGSQPQHF; CDR3nt: TGCAGTGCTAGTAGGCAGGGGAGTCAGCCCCAGCATTTT
j_gene: TRBJ2-3; abundance: many; v_gene: TRBV6-5; d_gene: TRBD2; CDR3aa: CASIGLAGAGTQYF; CDR3nt: TGTGCCAGCATAGGGCTAGCGGGGGCAGGTACGCAGTATTTT
j_gene: TRBJ2-3; abundance: .; v_gene: TRBV4-3; d_gene: TRBD2; CDR3aa: CASSQDVGGGTDTQYF; CDR3nt: TGCGCCAGCAGCCAAGATGTCGGGGGGGGCACAGATACGCAGTATTTT